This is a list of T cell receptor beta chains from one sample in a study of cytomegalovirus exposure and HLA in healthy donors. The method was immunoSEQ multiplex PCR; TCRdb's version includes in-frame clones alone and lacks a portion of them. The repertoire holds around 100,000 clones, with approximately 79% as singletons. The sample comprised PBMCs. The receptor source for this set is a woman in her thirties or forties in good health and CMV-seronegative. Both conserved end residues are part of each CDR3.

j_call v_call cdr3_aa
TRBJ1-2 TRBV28 CASSFLGGYTF
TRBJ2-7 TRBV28 CASSLAINRGGEQYF
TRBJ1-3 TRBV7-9 CASSLARQAYGNTIYF
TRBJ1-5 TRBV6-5 CASSYSRGQGNQPQHF
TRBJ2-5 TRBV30 CAWSPTTGVQETQYF
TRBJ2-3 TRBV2 CASSPTGEVTDTQYF
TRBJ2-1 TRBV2 CASSGSDSGALKQFF
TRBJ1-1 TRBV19 CASSMTGELTEAFF
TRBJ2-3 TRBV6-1 CASSEYRADTQYF
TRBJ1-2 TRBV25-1 CASTSTGRNYGYTF
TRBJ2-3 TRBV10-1 CASIWEREGTDTQYF
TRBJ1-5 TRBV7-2 CASSPSRGSNQPQHF
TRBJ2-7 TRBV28 CASSSPQGIPSYEQYF
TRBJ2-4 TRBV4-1 CASSQDPGGNIQYF
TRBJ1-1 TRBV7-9 CSSSFLTVNTEAFF
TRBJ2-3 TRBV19 CASSPTSGEGVDTQYF
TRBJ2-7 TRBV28 CASSLMGAGSYEQYF
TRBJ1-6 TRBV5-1 CASSPTEDRGSPLHF
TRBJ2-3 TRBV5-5 CASSLTGSTDTQYF
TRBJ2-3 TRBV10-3 CAIATPLGAGGAGTASTDTQYF
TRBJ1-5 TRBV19 CASSIGQSSNQPQHF
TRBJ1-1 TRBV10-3 CAISESMGGATEAFF
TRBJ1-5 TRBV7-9 CASSLDVGGYGPNQPQHF
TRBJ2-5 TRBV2 CASMVGETQYF
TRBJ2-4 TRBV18 CASSPNLAAAKNIQYF
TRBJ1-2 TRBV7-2 CASSLGGQGANYGYTF
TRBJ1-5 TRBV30 CAWSVHSNQPQHF
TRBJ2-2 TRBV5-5 CASSLQLSGRWTGELFF